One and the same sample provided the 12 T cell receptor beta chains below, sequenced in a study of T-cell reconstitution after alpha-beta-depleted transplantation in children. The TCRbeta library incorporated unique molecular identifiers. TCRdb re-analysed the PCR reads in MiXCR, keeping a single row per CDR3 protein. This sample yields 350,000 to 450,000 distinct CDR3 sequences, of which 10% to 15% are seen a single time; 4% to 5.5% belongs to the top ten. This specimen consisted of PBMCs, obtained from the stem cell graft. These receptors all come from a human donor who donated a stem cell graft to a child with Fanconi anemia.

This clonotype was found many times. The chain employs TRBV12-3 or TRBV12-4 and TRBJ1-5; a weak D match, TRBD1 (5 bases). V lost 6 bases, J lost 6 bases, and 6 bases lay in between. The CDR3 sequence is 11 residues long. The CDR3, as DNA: TGTGCCAGCAGCGACAGTCAGCCCCAGCATTTT. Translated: CASSDSQPQHF.

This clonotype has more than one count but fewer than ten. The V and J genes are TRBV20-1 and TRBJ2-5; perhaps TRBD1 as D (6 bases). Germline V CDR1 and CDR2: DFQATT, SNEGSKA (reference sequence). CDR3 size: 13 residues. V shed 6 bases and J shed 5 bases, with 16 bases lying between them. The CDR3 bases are TGCAGTGCCTGGGCCTTCCAGGGGGAGACCCAGTACTTC. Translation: CSAWAFQGETQYF.

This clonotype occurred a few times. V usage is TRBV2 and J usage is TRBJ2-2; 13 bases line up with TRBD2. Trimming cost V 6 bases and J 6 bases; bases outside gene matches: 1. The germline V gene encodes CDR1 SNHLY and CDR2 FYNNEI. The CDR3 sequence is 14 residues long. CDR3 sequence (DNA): TGTGCCAGCAGGGGGACTAGCGGGGCCGGGGAGCTGTTTTTT. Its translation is CASRGTSGAGELFF.

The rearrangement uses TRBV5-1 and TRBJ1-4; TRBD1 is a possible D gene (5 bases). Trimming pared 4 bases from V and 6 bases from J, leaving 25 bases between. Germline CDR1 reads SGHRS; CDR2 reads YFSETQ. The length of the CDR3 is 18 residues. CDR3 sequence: CASSRNPGPPVGDEKLFF. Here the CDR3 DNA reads TGCGCCAGCAGCCGTAATCCGGGACCTCCGGTGGGGGATGAAAAACTGTTTTTT.

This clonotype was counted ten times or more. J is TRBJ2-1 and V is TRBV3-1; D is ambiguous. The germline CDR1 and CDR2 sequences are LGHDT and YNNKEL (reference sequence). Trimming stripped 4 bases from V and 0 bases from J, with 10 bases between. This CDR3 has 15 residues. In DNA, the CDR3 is TGTGCCAGCAGCCCCACACAGAGCTCCTACAATGAGCAGTTCTTC. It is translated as CASSPTQSSYNEQFF.

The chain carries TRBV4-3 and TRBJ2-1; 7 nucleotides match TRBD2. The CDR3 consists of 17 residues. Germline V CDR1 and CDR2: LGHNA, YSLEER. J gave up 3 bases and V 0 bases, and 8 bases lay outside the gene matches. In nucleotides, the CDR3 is TGCGCCAGCAGCCAAGATCCGGTCGGGGGGTACTACAATGAGCAGTTCTTC. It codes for CASSQDPVGGYYNEQFF.

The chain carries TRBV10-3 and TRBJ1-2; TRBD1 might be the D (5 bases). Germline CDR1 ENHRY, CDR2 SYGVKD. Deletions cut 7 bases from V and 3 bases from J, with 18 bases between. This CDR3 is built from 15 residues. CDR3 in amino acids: CAIMEGMSADYGYTF. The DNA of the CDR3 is TGTGCCATCATGGAGGGGATGAGTGCTGACTATGGCTACACCTTC.

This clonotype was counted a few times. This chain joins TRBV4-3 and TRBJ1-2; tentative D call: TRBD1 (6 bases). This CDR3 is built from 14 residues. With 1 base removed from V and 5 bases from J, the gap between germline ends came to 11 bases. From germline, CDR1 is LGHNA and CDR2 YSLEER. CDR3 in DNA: TGCGCCAGCAGCCAAGCTCCAAGGGGGTATGGCTACACCTTC. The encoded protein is CASSQAPRGYGYTF.

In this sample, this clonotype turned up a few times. The CDR3 nucleotides are TGTGCCAGCTCCCCTGAACTGACCTATGGCTACACCTTC. Translating gives CASSPELTYGYTF. The rearrangement uses TRBV12-3 or TRBV12-4 and TRBJ1-2; D gene unclear. The CDR3 spans 13 residues. Trimming took 8 bases from V and 4 from J, leaving 14 bases between them.

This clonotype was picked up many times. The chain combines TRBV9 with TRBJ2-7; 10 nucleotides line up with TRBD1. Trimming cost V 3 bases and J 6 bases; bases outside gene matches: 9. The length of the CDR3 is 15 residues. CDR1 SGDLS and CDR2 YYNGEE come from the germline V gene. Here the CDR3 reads CASSATGGMTSEQYF. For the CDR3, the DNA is TGTGCCAGCAGCGCGACAGGGGGCATGACAAGCGAGCAGTACTTC.

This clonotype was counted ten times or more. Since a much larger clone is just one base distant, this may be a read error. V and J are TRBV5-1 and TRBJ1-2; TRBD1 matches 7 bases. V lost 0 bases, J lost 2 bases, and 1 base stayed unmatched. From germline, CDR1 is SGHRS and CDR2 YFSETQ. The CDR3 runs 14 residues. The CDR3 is CASSLGGQNYGYTF. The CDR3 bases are TGCGCCAGCAGCTTGGGGGGACAGAACTATGGCTACACCTTC. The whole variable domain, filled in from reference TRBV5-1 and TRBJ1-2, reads KAGVTQTPRYLIKTRGQQVTLSCSPISGHRSVSWYQQTPGQGLQFLFEYFSETQRNKGNFPGRFSGRQFSNSRSEMNVSTLELGDSALYLCASSLGGQNYGYTFGSGTRLTVV.

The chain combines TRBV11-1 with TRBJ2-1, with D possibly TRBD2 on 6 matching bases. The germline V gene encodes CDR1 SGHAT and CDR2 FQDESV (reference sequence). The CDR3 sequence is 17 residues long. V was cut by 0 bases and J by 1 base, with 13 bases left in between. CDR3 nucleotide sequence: TGTGCCAGCAGCTTAGCGGGTGCGGGGTGGTCCTACAATGAGCAGTTCTTC. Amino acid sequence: CASSLAGAGWSYNEQFF.